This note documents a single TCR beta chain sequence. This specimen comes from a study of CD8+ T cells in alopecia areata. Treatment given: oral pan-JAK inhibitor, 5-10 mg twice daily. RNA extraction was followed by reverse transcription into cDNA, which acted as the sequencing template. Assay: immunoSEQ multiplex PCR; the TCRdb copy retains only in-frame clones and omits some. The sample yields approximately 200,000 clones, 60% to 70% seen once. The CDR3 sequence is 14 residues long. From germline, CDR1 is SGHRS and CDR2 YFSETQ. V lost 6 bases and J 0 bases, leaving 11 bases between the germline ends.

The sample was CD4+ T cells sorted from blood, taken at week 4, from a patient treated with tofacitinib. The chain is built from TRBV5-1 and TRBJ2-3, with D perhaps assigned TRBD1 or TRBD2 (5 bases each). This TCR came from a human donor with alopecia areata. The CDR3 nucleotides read TGCGCCAGCACCGGGGCAGCTAGCACAGATACGCAGTATTTT. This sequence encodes CASTGAASTDTQYF.